This TCR beta chain emerged from a study of T-cell reconstitution after alpha-beta-depleted transplantation in children. The V segment lost 10 bases and the J segment 8 bases; nucleotides outside the gene matches: 7. The CDR3 length is 12 residues. This clonotype appeared many times. Preparation of the TCRbeta library involved a method that used unique molecular identifiers. Using its own MiXCR run on the PCR reads, TCRdb lists one record per CDR3 protein. The data contain 220,000 or so distinct CDR3 sequences, roughly 7.7% of them singletons. The chain recombines TRBV12-3 or TRBV12-4 with TRBJ2-1; 8 bases match TRBD2. This sequence was found in a male patient younger than 18 who had a stem cell transplant for acute lymphoblastic leukemia, so the T cells may come from the graft donor. This sample comprised PBMCs, mostly from graft donor cells, obtained 180 days after TCRalphabeta/CD19-depleted stem cell transplant. The CDR3 sequence is CAIASGRDEQFF. In DNA form, the CDR3 reads TGTGCCATCGCCAGCGGGAGAGATGAGCAGTTCTTC.